The clone carrying this T cell receptor (beta chain) has just a few counts. Its cognate antigen is unknown. This record belongs to a study of vaccination effects on CD4 cells after COVID-19. Viral peptide pool expansion of antigen-specific CD4+ T cells preceded sequencing in the ViraFEST assay. Investigators separated out CD4+ T cells once around nine days of culture had passed. The individual was infected with SARS-CoV-2 between March and December 2020, as confirmed by PCR. Trimming removed 0 bases at V and 4 bases at J, with 14 bases between. Germline V gene lookup returns CDR1 SGHKS and CDR2 YYEKEE (reference sequence). CDR3 size: 16 residues. General study findings and limits: Pronounced clonal contraction occurred in clones induced by infection and by vaccine late after vaccination.

Sequenced by immunoSEQ multiplex PCR; TCRdb stores in-frame clones only, minus some. Among 55,000 to 90,000 clones listed, around 72% were seen once. The chain employs TRBV5-5 and TRBJ2-1, with D possibly matching TRBD2 (5 bases). The sequencing here drew on CD4+ T cells from PBMCs cultured with HIV peptides, taken before COVID-19 vaccination. Subset denoted: HIV-1 Nef peptide pool negative control/reference culture. The TCR sequence derives from a human donor who had a prior SARS-CoV-2 infection. The CDR3 sequence: CASSLAVVLEYNEQFF. DNA for the CDR3: TGTGCCAGCAGCTTGGCCGTAGTACTAGAGTACAATGAGCAGTTCTTC.